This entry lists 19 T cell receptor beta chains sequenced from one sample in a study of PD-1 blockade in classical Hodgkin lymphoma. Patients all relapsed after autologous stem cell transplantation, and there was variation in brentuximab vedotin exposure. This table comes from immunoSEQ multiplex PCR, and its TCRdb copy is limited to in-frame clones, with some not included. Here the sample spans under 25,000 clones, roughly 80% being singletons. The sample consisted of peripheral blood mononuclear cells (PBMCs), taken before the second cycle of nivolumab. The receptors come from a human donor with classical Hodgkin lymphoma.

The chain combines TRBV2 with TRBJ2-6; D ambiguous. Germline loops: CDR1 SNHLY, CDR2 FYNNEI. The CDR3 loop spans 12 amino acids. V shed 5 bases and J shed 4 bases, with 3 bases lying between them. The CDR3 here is CASSTGANVLTF. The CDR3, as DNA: TGTGCCAGCAGTACCGGGGCCAACGTCCTGACTTTC.

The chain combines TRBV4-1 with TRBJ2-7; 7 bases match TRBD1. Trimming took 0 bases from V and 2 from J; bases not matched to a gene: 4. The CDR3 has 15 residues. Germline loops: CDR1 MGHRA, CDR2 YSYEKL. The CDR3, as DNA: TGCGCCAGCAGCCAAGATCGGACAGGAGCCTACGAGCAGTACTTC. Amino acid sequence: CASSQDRTGAYEQYF.

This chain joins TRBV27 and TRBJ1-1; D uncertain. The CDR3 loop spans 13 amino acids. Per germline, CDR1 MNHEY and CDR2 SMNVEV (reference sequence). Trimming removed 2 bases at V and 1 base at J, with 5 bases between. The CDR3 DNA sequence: TGTGCCAGCAGTTTAAATCCGAACACTGAAGCTTTCTTT. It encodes CASSLNPNTEAFF.

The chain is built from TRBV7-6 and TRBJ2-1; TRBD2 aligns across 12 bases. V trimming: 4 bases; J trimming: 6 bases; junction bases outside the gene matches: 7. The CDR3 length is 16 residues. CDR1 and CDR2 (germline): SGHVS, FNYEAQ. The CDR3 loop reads CASSSLAGGPGNEQFF. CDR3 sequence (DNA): TGTGCCAGCAGCTCCCTAGCGGGAGGGCCTGGCAATGAGCAGTTCTTC.

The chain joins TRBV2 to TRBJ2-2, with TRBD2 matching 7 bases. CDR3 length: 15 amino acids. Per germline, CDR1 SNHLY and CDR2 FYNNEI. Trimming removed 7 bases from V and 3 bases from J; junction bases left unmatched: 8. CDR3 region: CASTETSRDTGELFF. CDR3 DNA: TGTGCCAGCACTGAGACTAGCCGTGACACCGGGGAGCTGTTTTTT.

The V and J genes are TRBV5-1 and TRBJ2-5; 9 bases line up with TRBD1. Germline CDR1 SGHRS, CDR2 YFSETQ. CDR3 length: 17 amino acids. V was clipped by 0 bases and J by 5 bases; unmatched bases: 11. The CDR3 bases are TGCGCCAGCAGCTTGGAACCGGGACAGGGTTTTTACGAGACCCAGTACTTC. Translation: CASSLEPGQGFYETQYF.

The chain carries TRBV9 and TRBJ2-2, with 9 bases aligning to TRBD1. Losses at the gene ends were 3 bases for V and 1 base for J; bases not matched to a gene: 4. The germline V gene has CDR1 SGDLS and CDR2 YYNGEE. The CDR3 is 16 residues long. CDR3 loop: CASSAQGAQNTGELFF. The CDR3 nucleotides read TGTGCCAGCAGCGCACAGGGGGCACAGAACACCGGGGAGCTGTTTTTT. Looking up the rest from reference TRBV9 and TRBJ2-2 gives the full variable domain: DSGVTQTPKHLITATGQRVTLRCSPRSGDLSVYWYQQSLDQGLQFLIQYYNGEERAKGNILERFSAQQFPDLHSELNLSSLELGDSALYFCASSAQGAQNTGELFFGEGSRLTVL.

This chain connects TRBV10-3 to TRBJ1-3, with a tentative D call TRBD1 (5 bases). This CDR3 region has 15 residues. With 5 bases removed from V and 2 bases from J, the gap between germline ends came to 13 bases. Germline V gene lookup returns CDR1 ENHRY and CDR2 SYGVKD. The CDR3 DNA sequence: TGTGCCATCAGTCCAATCAGGGACCCTGGAAACACCATATATTTT. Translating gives CAISPIRDPGNTIYF.

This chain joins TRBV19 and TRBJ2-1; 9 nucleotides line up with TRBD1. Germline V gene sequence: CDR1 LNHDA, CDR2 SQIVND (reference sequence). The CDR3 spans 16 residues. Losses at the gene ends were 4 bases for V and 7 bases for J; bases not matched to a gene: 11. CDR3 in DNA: TGTGCCAGTAGTAGGACAGGGGCCGTTATTGGGAATGAGCAGTTCTTC. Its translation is CASSRTGAVIGNEQFF.

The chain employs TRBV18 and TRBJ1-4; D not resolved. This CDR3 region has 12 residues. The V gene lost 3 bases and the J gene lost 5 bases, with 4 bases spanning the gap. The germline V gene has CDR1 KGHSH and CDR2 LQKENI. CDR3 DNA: TGTGCCAGCTCACCCACCAATGAAAAACTGTTTTTT. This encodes CASSPTNEKLFF.

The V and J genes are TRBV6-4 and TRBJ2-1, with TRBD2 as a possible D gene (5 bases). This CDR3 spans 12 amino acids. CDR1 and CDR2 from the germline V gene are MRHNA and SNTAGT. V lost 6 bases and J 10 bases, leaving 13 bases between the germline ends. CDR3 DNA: TGTGCCAGCAGCCTTGGGTCGGGGGAGCAGTTCTTC. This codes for CASSLGSGEQFF.

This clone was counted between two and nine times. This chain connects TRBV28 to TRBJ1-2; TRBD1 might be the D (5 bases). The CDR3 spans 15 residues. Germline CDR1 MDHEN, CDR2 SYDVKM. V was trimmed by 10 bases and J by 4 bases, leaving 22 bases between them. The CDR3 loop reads CATTPGTTGGYGYTF. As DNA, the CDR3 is TGTGCCACCACCCCGGGGACCACCGGAGGCTATGGCTACACCTTC.

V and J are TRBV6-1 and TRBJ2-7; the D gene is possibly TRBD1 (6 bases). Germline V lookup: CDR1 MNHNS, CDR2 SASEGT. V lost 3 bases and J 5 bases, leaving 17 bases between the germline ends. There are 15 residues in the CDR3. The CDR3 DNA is TGTGCCAGCAGTGAGAGGACAGAGCCGGGTAACGAGCAGTACTTC. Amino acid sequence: CASSERTEPGNEQYF.

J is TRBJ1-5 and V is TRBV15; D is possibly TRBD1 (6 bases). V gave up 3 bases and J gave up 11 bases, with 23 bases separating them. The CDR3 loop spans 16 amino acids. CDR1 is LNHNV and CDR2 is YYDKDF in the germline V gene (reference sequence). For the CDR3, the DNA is TGTGCCACCAGCAGGAACAGGGTAAGTCCCGCCAGGGCCCAGCATTTT. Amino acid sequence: CATSRNRVSPARAQHF. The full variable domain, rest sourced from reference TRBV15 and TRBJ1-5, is DAMVIQNPRYQVTQFGKPVTLSCSQTLNHNVMYWYQQKSSQAPKLLFHYYDKDFNNEADTPDNFQSRRPNTSFCFLDIRSPGLGDTAMYLCATSRNRVSPARAQHFGDGTRLSIL.

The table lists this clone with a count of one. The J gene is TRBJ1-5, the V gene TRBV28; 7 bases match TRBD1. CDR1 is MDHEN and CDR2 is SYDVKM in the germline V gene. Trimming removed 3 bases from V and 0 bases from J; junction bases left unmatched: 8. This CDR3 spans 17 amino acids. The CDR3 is CASSFPDRPYSNQPQHF. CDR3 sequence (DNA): TGTGCCAGCAGTTTCCCGGACAGGCCCTATAGCAATCAGCCCCAGCATTTT.

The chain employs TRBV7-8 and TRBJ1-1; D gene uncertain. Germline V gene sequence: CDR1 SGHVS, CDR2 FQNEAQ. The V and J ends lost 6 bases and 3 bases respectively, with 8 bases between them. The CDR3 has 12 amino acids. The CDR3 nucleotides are TGTGCCAGCAGAATTCGGTACACTGAAGCTTTCTTT. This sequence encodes CASRIRYTEAFF.

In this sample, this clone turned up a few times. CDR3: CASVQGSEAFF. As DNA, the CDR3 is TGTGCCAGCGTTCAGGGGAGTGAAGCTTTCTTT. The rearrangement uses TRBV6-1 and TRBJ1-1; TRBD1 might be the D (6 bases). Germline V gives CDR1 MNHNS, CDR2 SASEGT. Deletions cut 8 bases from V and 7 bases from J, with 11 bases between. There are 11 residues in the CDR3.

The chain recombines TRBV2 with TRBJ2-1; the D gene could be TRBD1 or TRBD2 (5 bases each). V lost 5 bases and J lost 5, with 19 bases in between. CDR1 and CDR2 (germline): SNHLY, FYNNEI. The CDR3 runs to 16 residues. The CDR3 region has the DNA TGTGCCAGCAGTAGCCCCTTGGGACGGCCGAACAATGAGCAGTTCTTC. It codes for CASSSPLGRPNNEQFF.

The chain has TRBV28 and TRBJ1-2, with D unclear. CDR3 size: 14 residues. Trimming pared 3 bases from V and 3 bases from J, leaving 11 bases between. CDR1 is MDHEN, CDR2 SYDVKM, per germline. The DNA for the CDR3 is TGTGCCAGCAGTTTGGAGGGAGTCCACTATGGCTACACCTTC. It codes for CASSLEGVHYGYTF.